The sequence of this TCR beta chain was determined in a study of regulatory T cells in long-lasting Graves disease. This clonotype was detected a few times. Its antigen is currently unknown. Overall study results and limits: Having only a small sample size may have limited accuracy.

Researchers made TCR beta libraries by using iRepertoire HTBI primers and running Arm-PCR on CDR3 regions. Via MiXCR, TCRdb re-called the multiplex PCR reads, giving one row per CDR3 protein. The sample has approximately 380,000 distinct CDR3 sequences, around 20% seen once. Time point: persistent/refractory GD, antithyroid drugs over 5 years with positive TRAb. Scientists built the TCR library using RNA that was extracted from PBMCs. The CDR3 spans 16 residues. The germline gives CDR1 MNHNS, CDR2 SASEGT. V lost 5 bases, J lost 0 bases, and 13 bases lay in between. Material: peripheral blood mononuclear cells (PBMCs), obtained when the disease was refractory, from a patient treated with antithyroid drugs. The chain links TRBV6-1 to TRBJ2-2, with D tentatively TRBD1 (6 bases). The TCR was taken from a female donor with Graves disease. Here the CDR3 reads CASSQTGPSNTGELFF. For the CDR3, the DNA is TGTGCCAGCAGTCAGACAGGACCCTCGAACACCGGGGAGCTGTTTTTT.